The next 22 T cell receptor beta chains were all read from a single sample in a study of graft-versus-host responses after intestinal transplantation. This table comes from immunoSEQ multiplex PCR, and its TCRdb copy is limited to in-frame clones, with some not included. Counted here are 90,000 to 100,000 clones, approximately 85% occurring once; the ten biggest clones make up 1.4%. Sequencing used PBMCs, obtained 255 days after intestinal transplant. The source of these receptors is a human patient who received an intestinal transplant, so some T cells may come from the graft donor.

The chain recombines TRBV6-5 with TRBJ2-1; D is uncertain. The V end was cut by 2 bases, the J end by 3 bases, with 11 bases between. The CDR3 is made up of 15 amino acids. Germline values: CDR1 MNHEY, CDR2 SVGAGI. CDR3 bases: TGTGCCAGCAGTTACGGCGGCCGAGACTACAATGAGCAGTTCTTC. It codes for CASSYGGRDYNEQFF.

The genes are TRBV7-9 and TRBJ2-7, with 7 bases matching TRBD1. The CDR3 covers 12 residues. The V segment lost 10 bases and the J segment 4 bases; nucleotides outside the gene matches: 7. CDR1 is SEHNR, CDR2 FQNEAQ, per germline (reference sequence). The CDR3 bases are TGTGCCACCGGACAGGATGGTTACGAGCAGTACTTC. Residues: CATGQDGYEQYF.

The chain carries TRBV28 and TRBJ1-1; TRBD1 might be the D (6 bases). The ends were cut back, 8 bases at V and 4 bases at J, with 14 bases in the middle. Germline-derived CDR1 and CDR2 are MDHEN and SYDVKM. This CDR3 region has 13 residues. DNA of the CDR3: TGTGCCAGCCGAACAGGGTCGAGCACTGAAGCTTTCTTT. Amino acid sequence: CASRTGSSTEAFF.

The genes are TRBV5-1 and TRBJ1-3, with 10 bases matching TRBD1. This CDR3 is built from 16 residues. V trimming: 4 bases; J trimming: 3 bases; junction bases outside the gene matches: 7. Per germline, CDR1 SGHRS and CDR2 YFSETQ. Here the CDR3 DNA reads TGCGCCAGCAGCCGTGGGACAGGGGTTGTTGGAAACACCATATATTTT. Protein sequence: CASSRGTGVVGNTIYF.

The CDR3 nucleotides read TGCGCCAGCAAGACAGGGAGGGGCGGAACTAATGAAAAACTGTTTTTT. Its protein is CASKTGRGGTNEKLFF. The chain is built from TRBV10-1 and TRBJ1-4, with TRBD1 matching over 7 bases. V trimming: 7 bases; J trimming: 1 base; junction bases outside the gene matches: 9. This CDR3 has 16 residues. Germline lookup yields CDR1 WNHNN and CDR2 SYGVQD (reference sequence).

V is TRBV6-5 and J is TRBJ1-4; 9 bases are a match to TRBD1. This CDR3 is 14 amino acids long. V was clipped by 6 bases and J by 4 bases; unmatched bases: 3. Per the germline V gene, CDR1 is MNHEY and CDR2 is SVGAGI. This chain's CDR3 is CASRSTGGNEKLFF. The CDR3 nucleotides are TGTGCCAGCAGGTCGACAGGGGGTAATGAAAAACTGTTTTTT.

The rearrangement links TRBV18 to TRBJ2-1; 13 nucleotides line up with TRBD2. With 3 bases clipped from V and 7 bases from J, the junction kept 6 bases outside the gene matches. CDR1 and CDR2 from the germline V gene are KGHSH and LQKENI. The CDR3 spans 16 residues. The CDR3: CASSPPTSGGTNEQFF. CDR3 sequence (DNA): TGTGCCAGCTCACCCCCGACTAGCGGGGGGACGAATGAGCAGTTCTTC.

This clone showed up just a few times. The rearrangement links TRBV27 to TRBJ1-5; D possibly corresponds to TRBD1 (5 bases). This CDR3 spans 14 amino acids. V shed 2 bases and J shed 9 bases, with 14 bases lying between them. Germline V gene data show CDR1 as MNHEY and CDR2 as SMNVEV (reference sequence). CDR3 sequence: CASSLAGIPSPQHF. In nucleotides, the CDR3 is TGTGCCAGCAGTTTAGCAGGGATCCCCTCGCCCCAGCATTTT.

This chain joins TRBV2 and TRBJ1-5; a weak D match, TRBD1 (5 bases). Germline CDR1 SNHLY, CDR2 FYNNEI. This CDR3 is built from 13 residues. Trimming stripped 5 bases from V and 6 bases from J, with 11 bases between. The CDR3 is CASSSGEGQPQHF. The CDR3 DNA reads as TGTGCCAGCAGTTCGGGGGAGGGTCAGCCCCAGCATTTT.

This chain uses TRBV5-4 with TRBJ2-3; D perhaps matches TRBD2 (6 bases). The germline gives CDR1 SGHNT, CDR2 YYREEE (reference sequence). V lost 6 bases, J lost 0 bases, and 17 bases lay in between. CDR3 length: 16 amino acids. In DNA, the CDR3 is TGTGCCAGCAACACTTGGAGGGCAGCTAGCACAGATACGCAGTATTTT. Translating it yields CASNTWRAASTDTQYF.

The chain joins TRBV2 to TRBJ1-3; the match to TRBD1 covers 10 bases. Per germline, CDR1 SNHLY and CDR2 FYNNEI. J gave up 7 bases and V 4 bases, and 1 base lay outside the gene matches. The CDR3 contains 13 residues. This CDR3 reads CASSGQGANTIYF. DNA of the CDR3: TGTGCCAGCAGTGGACAGGGGGCGAACACCATATATTTT.

The rearrangement uses TRBV5-1 and TRBJ1-2; D ambiguous. The CDR3 runs 12 residues. The germline CDR1 and CDR2 sequences are SGHRS and YFSETQ. Trimming removed 0 bases at V and 8 bases at J, with 8 bases between. The CDR3 loop is CASSLGLGGYTF. CDR3 nucleotides: TGCGCCAGCAGCTTGGGGTTAGGGGGCTACACCTTC.

V and J are TRBV10-3 and TRBJ1-2, with TRBD1 matching over 7 bases. From germline, CDR1 is ENHRY and CDR2 SYGVKD. J gave up 4 bases and V 2 bases, and 1 base lay outside the gene matches. This CDR3 has 13 residues. CDR3 residues: CAISEEGAYGYTF. For the CDR3, the DNA is TGTGCCATCAGTGAGGAGGGGGCCTATGGCTACACCTTC.

The rearrangement uses TRBV13 and TRBJ2-3; D is uncertain. CDR1 and CDR2 (germline): PRHDT, FYEKMQ (reference sequence). This CDR3 has 14 residues. The V gene lost 6 bases and the J gene lost 2 bases, with 12 bases spanning the gap. The CDR3, as DNA: TGTGCCAGCAGGGGGAACGGAGTCACAGATACGCAGTATTTT. This gives the protein CASRGNGVTDTQYF.

The CDR3, as DNA: TGTGCCAGCAGTTACCGCTGGGGACCCTACGAGCAGTACTTC. Encoded protein: CASSYRWGPYEQYF. The J gene is TRBJ2-7, the V gene TRBV6-6, with D perhaps assigned TRBD1 or TRBD2 (5 bases each). Deletions cut 2 bases from V and 2 bases from J, with 10 bases between. Germline V gene sequence: CDR1 MNHNY, CDR2 SVGAGI (reference sequence). This CDR3 comprises 14 residues.

V is TRBV27 and J is TRBJ1-1, with D uncertain. With 10 bases removed from V and 2 bases from J, the gap between germline ends came to 14 bases. This CDR3 contains 13 residues. CDR1 is MNHEY and CDR2 is SMNVEV in the germline V gene (reference sequence). The chain's CDR3 is CAIGENPNTEAFF. In nucleotides, the CDR3 is TGTGCCATTGGAGAAAACCCCAACACTGAAGCTTTCTTT.

The V call is TRBV9, the J call TRBJ1-3, with D perhaps matching TRBD1 (6 bases). The CDR3 is 15 amino acids. Trimming left V 1 base short and J 0 bases short, with 8 bases between. The V gene's germline CDR1 is SGDLS and CDR2 YYNGEE. For the CDR3, the DNA is TGTGCCAGCAGCGTAACAGGGAACTCTGGAAACACCATATATTTT. Amino acids: CASSVTGNSGNTIYF.

The rearrangement joins TRBV9 to TRBJ2-1; TRBD2 agrees at 9 bases. The CDR3 is 18 residues long. Trimming cost V 4 bases and J 9 bases; bases outside gene matches: 20. Germline V lookup: CDR1 SGDLS, CDR2 YYNGEE. CDR3: CASSNNLAGREKVSEQFF. As DNA, the CDR3 is TGTGCCAGCAGCAACAACCTAGCGGGGAGAGAGAAGGTTTCTGAGCAGTTCTTC.

The chain has TRBV11-2 and TRBJ1-2; D is ambiguous. Germline CDR1 and CDR2: SGHAT and FQNNGV. The length of the CDR3 is 15 residues. V shed 5 bases and J shed 2 bases, with 15 bases lying between them. The CDR3 protein is CASSPLRRFNYGYTF. The CDR3 DNA reads as TGTGCCAGCAGCCCCTTGCGGCGGTTCAACTATGGCTACACCTTC.

This chain links TRBV28 with TRBJ1-2; D is unresolved. Trimming cost V 5 bases and J 3 bases, with 10 bases left between them. The CDR3 has 13 amino acids. Germline V CDR1 and CDR2: MDHEN, SYDVKM. The DNA of the CDR3 is TGTGCCAGCAGTCCGGACGGTGACTATGGCTACACCTTC. Encoded protein: CASSPDGDYGYTF.

The chain employs TRBV18 and TRBJ2-1; 9 nucleotides agree with TRBD1. Germline V lookup: CDR1 KGHSH, CDR2 LQKENI. The CDR3 loop spans 14 amino acids. The trim removed 8 bases at V and 6 bases at J, leaving 8 bases unmatched. CDR3 sequence (DNA): TGTGCCAGCGCCGGGACAGGGTTTTCCAATGAGCAGTTCTTC. Translated, it gives CASAGTGFSNEQFF.

The genes are TRBV12-1 and TRBJ2-1; TRBD2, the table's D call, was not compared with the DNA. TRBV12-1 is described as a pseudogene. The CDR3 covers 15 residues. This chain's CDR3 is CASSLGLATNNEQFF. In DNA, the CDR3 is TGTGCCAGCAGCTTGGGACTAGCGACTAACAATGAGCAGTTCTTC.